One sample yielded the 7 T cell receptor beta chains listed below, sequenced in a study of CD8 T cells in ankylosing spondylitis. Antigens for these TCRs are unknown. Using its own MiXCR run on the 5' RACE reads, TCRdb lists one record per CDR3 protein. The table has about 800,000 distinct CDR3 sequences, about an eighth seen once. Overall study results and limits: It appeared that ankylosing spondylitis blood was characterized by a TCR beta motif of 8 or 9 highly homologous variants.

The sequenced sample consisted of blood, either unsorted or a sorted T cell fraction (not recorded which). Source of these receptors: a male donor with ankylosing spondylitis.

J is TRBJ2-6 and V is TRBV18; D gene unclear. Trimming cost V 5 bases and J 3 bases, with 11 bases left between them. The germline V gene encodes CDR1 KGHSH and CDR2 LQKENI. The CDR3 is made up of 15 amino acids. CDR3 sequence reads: CASSSSSGGANVLTF. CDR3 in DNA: TGTGCCAGCTCATCGTCCTCCGGTGGGGCCAACGTCCTGACTTTC.

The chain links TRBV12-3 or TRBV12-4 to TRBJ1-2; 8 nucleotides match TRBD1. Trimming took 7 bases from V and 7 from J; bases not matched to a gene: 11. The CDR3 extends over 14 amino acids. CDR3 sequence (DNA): TGTGCCAGCACTTGGGGAGACAGGGGATTTGGCTACACCTTC. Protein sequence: CASTWGDRGFGYTF.

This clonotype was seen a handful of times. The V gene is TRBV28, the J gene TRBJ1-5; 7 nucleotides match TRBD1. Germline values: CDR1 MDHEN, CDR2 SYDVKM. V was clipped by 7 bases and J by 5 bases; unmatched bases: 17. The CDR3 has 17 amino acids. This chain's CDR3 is CASKEGGSGLTYQPQHF. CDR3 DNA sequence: TGTGCCAGCAAGGAAGGGGGCAGCGGATTGACATATCAGCCCCAGCATTTT.

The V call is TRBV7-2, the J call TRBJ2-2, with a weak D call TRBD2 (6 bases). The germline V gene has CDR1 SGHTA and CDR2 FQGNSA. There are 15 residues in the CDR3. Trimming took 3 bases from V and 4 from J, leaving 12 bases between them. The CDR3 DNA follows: TGTGCCAGCAGCTTTACGGGAGCATCCACCGGGGAGCTGTTTTTT. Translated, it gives CASSFTGASTGELFF.

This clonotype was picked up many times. DNA for the CDR3: TGCAGTGCTACCCCGGGGGGCCTCCGATCCTACGAGCAGTACTTC. Amino acids: CSATPGGLRSYEQYF. The rearrangement links TRBV20-1 to TRBJ2-7; D is perhaps TRBD2 (7 bases). Germline V lookup: CDR1 DFQATT, CDR2 SNEGSKA (reference sequence). This CDR3 contains 15 residues. V lost 4 bases and J lost 1, with 17 bases in between.

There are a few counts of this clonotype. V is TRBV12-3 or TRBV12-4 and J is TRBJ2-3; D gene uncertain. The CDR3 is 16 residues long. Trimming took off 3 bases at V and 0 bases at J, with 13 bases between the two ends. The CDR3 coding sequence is TGTGCCAGCAGTTTTATAAGGGCCTTTAGCACAGATACGCAGTATTTT. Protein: CASSFIRAFSTDTQYF.

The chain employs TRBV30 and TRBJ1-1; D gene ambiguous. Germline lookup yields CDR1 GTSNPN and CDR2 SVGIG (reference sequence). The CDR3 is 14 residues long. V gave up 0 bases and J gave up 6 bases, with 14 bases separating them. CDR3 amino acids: CAWSVGGFDAEAFF. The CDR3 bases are TGTGCCTGGAGTGTAGGAGGATTTGATGCTGAAGCTTTCTTT.